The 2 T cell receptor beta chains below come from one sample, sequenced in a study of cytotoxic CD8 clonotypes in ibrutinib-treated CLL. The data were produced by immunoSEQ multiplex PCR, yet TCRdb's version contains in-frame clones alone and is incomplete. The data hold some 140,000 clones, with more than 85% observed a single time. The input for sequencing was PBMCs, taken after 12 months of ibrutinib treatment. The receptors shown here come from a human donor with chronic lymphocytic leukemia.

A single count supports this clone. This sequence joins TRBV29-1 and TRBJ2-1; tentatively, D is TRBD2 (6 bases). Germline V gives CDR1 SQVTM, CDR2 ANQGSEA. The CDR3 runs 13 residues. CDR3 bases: TGCGGGGCGGGGCGAAGCTCCTACAATGAGCAGTTCTTC. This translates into CGAGRSSYNEQFF.

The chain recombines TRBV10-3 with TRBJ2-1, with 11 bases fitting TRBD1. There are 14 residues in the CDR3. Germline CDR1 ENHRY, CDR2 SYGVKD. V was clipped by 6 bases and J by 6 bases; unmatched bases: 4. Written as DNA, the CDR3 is TGTGCCATCAGGACCGGGACAGGGGGCAATGAGCAGTTCTTC. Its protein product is CAIRTGTGGNEQFF.